These 30 T cell receptor beta chains were all obtained from the same sample, sequenced in a study of T cell responses to AZD1222 COVID-19 vaccine. The method was immunoSEQ multiplex PCR; TCRdb's version includes in-frame clones alone and lacks a portion of them. The sample contains over 100,000 clones, around nine tenths of which appear only once. This material consisted of peripheral blood, taken on day 0 of AZD1222 vaccination. Receptors originate from an adult in good health.

The chain employs TRBV5-1 and TRBJ2-6; D is uncertain. CDR1 is SGHRS, CDR2 YFSETQ, per germline. There are 15 residues in the CDR3. V lost 4 bases and J lost 4, with 12 bases in between. The CDR3 is CASSPLELGANVLTF. As DNA, the CDR3 is TGCGCCAGCAGCCCCCTCGAGCTGGGGGCCAACGTCCTGACTTTC. The full variable domain, in which reference TRBV5-1 and TRBJ2-6 provide the parts outside the CDR3, is KAGVTQTPRYLIKTRGQQVTLSCSPISGHRSVSWYQQTPGQGLQFLFEYFSETQRNKGNFPGRFSGRQFSNSRSEMNVSTLELGDSALYLCASSPLELGANVLTFGAGSRLTVL.

V and J are TRBV5-4 and TRBJ1-1; the D gene is possibly TRBD1 (5 bases). V was trimmed by 0 bases and J by 10 bases, leaving 13 bases between them. CDR1 is SGHNT and CDR2 is YYREEE in the germline V gene (reference sequence). The CDR3 contains 13 residues. The CDR3 region is CASSLDPGAVAFF. In nucleotides, the CDR3 is TGTGCCAGCAGCTTGGACCCCGGGGCTGTAGCTTTCTTT.

The chain links TRBV30 to TRBJ1-1, with D unclear. The CDR3 totals 12 residues. The germline V and J ends were trimmed by 3 bases and 1 base, with 6 bases remaining between them. The V gene's germline CDR1 is GTSNPN and CDR2 SVGIG (reference sequence). CDR3 nucleotides: TGTGCCTGGAGGCCGAAGAACACTGAAGCTTTCTTT. Translation: CAWRPKNTEAFF.

The table lists this clone with a count of one. V usage is TRBV7-8 and J usage is TRBJ2-7; 10 bases match TRBD2. The germline V gene encodes CDR1 SGHVS and CDR2 FQNEAQ. V lost 4 bases and J lost 2; bases outside the gene matches: 5. The CDR3 extends over 15 amino acids. The CDR3 DNA is TGTGCCAGCAGCTCGCTAGCGGGAGATACCTACGAGCAGTACTTC. It translates to CASSSLAGDTYEQYF.

The chain carries TRBV7-2 and TRBJ1-1; 8 bases agree with TRBD1. The V and J ends lost 2 bases and 5 bases, in that order; junction bases with no gene match: 4. In germline, CDR1 is SGHTA, CDR2 FQGNSA. This CDR3 contains 14 residues. The CDR3 sequence is CASSLPTGATEAFF. CDR3 nucleotide sequence: TGTGCCAGCAGCTTACCGACAGGGGCAACTGAAGCTTTCTTT.

The V and J genes are TRBV19 and TRBJ2-3; D call uncertain. V lost 5 bases to trimming and J lost 4 bases, with 7 bases between them. This CDR3 has 12 amino acids. Germline loops: CDR1 LNHDA, CDR2 SQIVND (reference sequence). The CDR3 DNA follows: TGTGCCAGTAGTCTGTACTCAGATACGCAGTATTTT. Encoded protein: CASSLYSDTQYF. Drawing the rest from reference TRBV19 and TRBJ2-3, the complete variable domain is DGGITQSPKYLFRKEGQNVTLSCEQNLNHDAMYWYRQDPGQGLRLIYYSQIVNDFQKGDIAEGYSVSREKKESFPLTVTSAQKNPTAFYLCASSLYSDTQYFGPGTRLTVL.

The chain carries TRBV30 and TRBJ1-6, with a weak D call TRBD1 (5 bases). V was cut by 3 bases and J by 5 bases, with 20 bases left in between. The germline CDR1 and CDR2 sequences are GTSNPN and SVGIG (reference sequence). The CDR3 has 17 amino acids. CDR3 region: CAWRDNRGGWNNSPLHF. CDR3 bases: TGTGCCTGGAGGGATAATAGGGGAGGTTGGAATAATTCACCCCTCCACTTT.

J is TRBJ2-2 and V is TRBV5-1, with TRBD2 as a possible D gene (6 bases). V lost 0 bases, J lost 4 bases, and 10 bases lay in between. The CDR3 is 15 amino acids. Germline CDR1 is SGHRS and CDR2 is YFSETQ. The CDR3 loop is CASSLGEGLTGELFF. CDR3 bases: TGCGCCAGCAGCTTGGGTGAGGGACTCACCGGGGAGCTGTTTTTT.

CDR3 DNA sequence: TGTGCCATCAGCGGGACAGGGGGAAATCAGCCCCAGCATTTT. Its protein is CAISGTGGNQPQHF. The chain joins TRBV10-3 to TRBJ1-5, with 11 bases matching TRBD1. Germline loops: CDR1 ENHRY, CDR2 SYGVKD. The trim removed 6 bases at V and 4 bases at J, leaving 2 bases unmatched. The CDR3 covers 14 residues.

The chain carries TRBV12-5 and TRBJ2-2, with D uncertain. Trimming cost V 1 base and J 0 bases, with 9 bases left between them. This CDR3 is 16 amino acids long. CDR1 and CDR2 from the germline V gene are LGHNT and FRNRAP. The CDR3: CASGLALGPNTGELFF. The CDR3 DNA reads as TGTGCTAGTGGTTTGGCGCTCGGCCCGAACACCGGGGAGCTGTTTTTT.

The chain joins TRBV24-1 to TRBJ1-2; 9 bases map to TRBD1. The CDR3 extends over 16 amino acids. V lost 4 bases and J lost 3; bases outside the gene matches: 8. Germline V gene lookup returns CDR1 KGHDR and CDR2 SFDVKD. CDR3 sequence: CATSDSRQGDDYGYTF. Here the CDR3 DNA reads TGTGCCACCAGTGACTCCAGACAGGGGGACGACTATGGCTACACCTTC.

The chain has TRBV28 and TRBJ1-6, with D possibly TRBD1 on 6 matching bases. Trimming left V 8 bases short and J 9 bases short, with 20 bases between. The V gene's germline CDR1 is MDHEN and CDR2 SYDVKM. The CDR3 is made up of 15 amino acids. For the CDR3, the DNA is TGTGCCAGCGGATCCGGGACACAATGGAGTTCACCCCTCCACTTT. This gives the protein CASGSGTQWSSPLHF.

This chain links TRBV21-1 with TRBJ2-7; the DNA was not compared with TRBD2, the D call given in the table. TRBV21-1 is listed as a pseudogene. The CDR3 has 14 amino acids. CDR3 loop: CASSKNGGETEQYF. In DNA, the CDR3 is TGTGCCAGCAGCAAGAACGGTGGGGAGACCGAGCAGTACTTC.

This clone was seen many times. The rearrangement uses TRBV21-1 and TRBJ2-1; the table's D call TRBD1 went unverified against the DNA. TRBV21-1 is recorded as a pseudogene. The CDR3 is 10 residues long. The CDR3 DNA reads TGTGCCAGCAGCCTCAGTGAGCAGTTCTTC. It translates to CASSLSEQFF.

This clone was detected only once. The V gene is TRBV7-2, the J gene TRBJ2-7; weak D call: TRBD1 (5 bases). The CDR3 sequence is 14 residues long. V lost 0 bases and J 2 bases, leaving 8 bases between the germline ends. Germline V gene data show CDR1 as SGHTA and CDR2 as FQGNSA. The CDR3 is CASSLARTPYEQYF. The CDR3 nucleotides read TGTGCCAGCAGCTTAGCGCGGACACCCTACGAGCAGTACTTC.

The gene calls are TRBV9 and TRBJ2-2; D is ambiguous. The length of the CDR3 is 14 residues. Germline assignment: CDR1 SGDLS and CDR2 YYNGEE. V lost 0 bases and J lost 3, with 6 bases in between. The CDR3 DNA sequence: TGTGCCAGCAGCGTAGCTCCCGACACCGGGGAGCTGTTTTTT. This encodes CASSVAPDTGELFF.

On this clone: The sample carries other DNA sequences with the same CDR3. The chain couples TRBV7-2 to TRBJ2-1; 9 positions match TRBD1. Germline CDR1 and CDR2: SGHTA and FQGNSA. J gave up 4 bases and V 5 bases, and 3 bases lay outside the gene matches. The CDR3 length is 14 residues. The chain's CDR3 is CASSLQGAYNEQFF. As DNA, the CDR3 is TGTGCCAGCAGCCTACAGGGGGCGTACAATGAGCAGTTCTTC. Complete variable domain (other parts from reference TRBV7-2 and TRBJ2-1): GAGVSQSPSNKVTEKGKDVELRCDPISGHTALYWYRQSLGQGLEFLIYFQGNSAPDKSGLPSDRFSAERTGGSVSTLTIQRTQQEDSAVYLCASSLQGAYNEQFFGPGTRLTVL.

The V gene is TRBV10-3, the J gene TRBJ2-3; 7 nucleotides align to TRBD1. This CDR3 region has 13 residues. Germline CDR1 ENHRY, CDR2 SYGVKD. Trimming took 10 bases from V and 5 from J; bases not matched to a gene: 9. The CDR3 spells CATQRTGEDTQYF. As DNA, the CDR3 is TGTGCCACCCAGAGGACAGGTGAAGATACGCAGTATTTT.

This clone is a singleton in its sample. The chain couples TRBV10-3 to TRBJ1-5; a possible D gene is TRBD1 (6 bases). CDR3 length: 13 residues. The germline V and J ends were trimmed by 11 bases and 0 bases, with 11 bases remaining between them. The germline gives CDR1 ENHRY, CDR2 SYGVKD. The CDR3 nucleotides are TGTGCCTCCGGAGGGGGTAGCAATCAGCCCCAGCATTTT. The encoded protein is CASGGGSNQPQHF.

This chain connects TRBV24-1 to TRBJ2-1; 8 bases are a match to TRBD2. The germline gives CDR1 KGHDR, CDR2 SFDVKD. Trimming removed 12 bases from V and 7 bases from J; junction bases left unmatched: 16. The CDR3 runs 15 residues. Here the CDR3 reads CAPGGGLQTGNEQFF. In DNA, the CDR3 is TGTGCCCCCGGGGGGGGGCTACAAACGGGGAATGAGCAGTTCTTC.

The chain is built from TRBV6-5 and TRBJ2-7, with D possibly being TRBD2 (5 bases). The CDR3 has 12 residues. V lost 8 bases and J lost 5, with 13 bases in between. Germline values: CDR1 MNHEY, CDR2 SVGAGI. CDR3 bases: TGTGCCAGCGGTTCCGGGGTCCACGAGCAGTACTTC. Protein sequence: CASGSGVHEQYF.

The rearrangement joins TRBV6-5 to TRBJ2-3; 8 bases match TRBD2. This CDR3 comprises 14 residues. V shed 8 bases and J 6 bases; nucleotides not matched to a gene: 10. CDR1 MNHEY and CDR2 SVGAGI come from the germline V gene. The CDR3 bases are TGTGCCAGCGGACCCGGGAGGGGGGAGGATACGCAGTATTTT. Protein sequence: CASGPGRGEDTQYF.

This clone was counted between two and nine times. The chain links TRBV27 to TRBJ1-1, with 7 positions matching TRBD1. CDR1 and CDR2 from the germline V gene are MNHEY and SMNVEV (reference sequence). V lost 4 bases and J lost 5; bases outside the gene matches: 7. This CDR3 is 14 amino acids long. The CDR3 spells CASSSGQARTEAFF. Written as DNA, the CDR3 is TGTGCCAGCAGTTCAGGACAGGCGCGAACTGAAGCTTTCTTT.

This clone was counted once. This chain uses TRBV12-3 or TRBV12-4 with TRBJ2-3, with D possibly TRBD2 on 5 matching bases. CDR3 length: 13 residues. V lost 3 bases to trimming and J lost 5 bases, with 9 bases between them. The CDR3 bases are TGTGCCAGCAGTTTGAGGGTACAAGATACGCAGTATTTT. It encodes CASSLRVQDTQYF.

This clone was observed once. For the CDR3, the DNA is TGTGCCAGCAGCAAAGGGACAGGGGGCGGCCTAGCGGTAAGCTACGAGCAGTACTTC. Protein product: CASSKGTGGGLAVSYEQYF. The rearrangement joins TRBV5-4 to TRBJ2-7; 12 positions match TRBD1. In germline, CDR1 is SGHNT, CDR2 YYREEE (reference sequence). The CDR3 consists of 19 residues. The V gene end was trimmed by 4 bases and the J gene end by 3 bases; junction bases not matched to a gene: 17.

This chain links TRBV20-1 with TRBJ2-5; 7 bases are a match to TRBD1. This CDR3 has 11 residues. V lost 3 bases, J lost 5 bases, and 0 bases stayed unmatched. CDR1 is DFQATT and CDR2 is SNEGSKA in the germline V gene (reference sequence). This CDR3 reads CSARDRETQYF. CDR3 nucleotides: TGCAGTGCTAGGGACAGGGAGACCCAGTACTTC.

The chain joins TRBV9 to TRBJ2-1; tentatively, D is TRBD1 (5 bases). The ends were cut back, 4 bases at V and 2 bases at J, with 13 bases in the middle. The CDR3 totals 15 residues. CDR1 is SGDLS and CDR2 is YYNGEE in the germline V gene. In DNA form, the CDR3 reads TGTGCCAGCAGCCCCAGGGTGCCCCCCTACAATGAGCAGTTCTTC. It specifies CASSPRVPPYNEQFF. Full variable domain (rest looked up from reference TRBV9 and TRBJ2-1): DSGVTQTPKHLITATGQRVTLRCSPRSGDLSVYWYQQSLDQGLQFLIQYYNGEERAKGNILERFSAQQFPDLHSELNLSSLELGDSALYFCASSPRVPPYNEQFFGPGTRLTVL.

The CDR3: CASSLVSTEKLFF. In DNA, the CDR3 is TGTGCCAGCAGCTTAGTCAGCACAGAAAAACTGTTTTTT. V is TRBV7-2 and J is TRBJ1-4; D is uncertain. The CDR3 totals 13 residues. Trimming took 1 base from V and 8 from J, leaving 8 bases between them. CDR1 and CDR2 (germline): SGHTA, FQGNSA.

This rearrangement joins TRBV6-1 to TRBJ1-3; D uncertain. CDR1 and CDR2 (germline): MNHNS, SASEGT. V lost 7 bases to trimming and J lost 7 bases, with 14 bases between them. CDR3 size: 13 residues. In DNA form, the CDR3 reads TGTGCCAGCACCCCCCAAGTCCGGAACACCATATATTTT. Its protein product is CASTPQVRNTIYF.

The chain couples TRBV5-4 to TRBJ2-3; 7 bases are shared with TRBD1. The CDR3 spans 18 residues. Trimming at V came to 2 bases and at J to 0 bases, leaving 12 bases not matched to a gene. Germline CDR1 is SGHNT and CDR2 is YYREEE (reference sequence). The CDR3, as DNA: TGTGCCAGCAGCTTCTCTCGGCGGGCAGGGGGTAGCACAGATACGCAGTATTTT. Protein sequence: CASSFSRRAGGSTDTQYF.